This TCR beta chain was sequenced during a study of graft-versus-host responses after intestinal transplantation (dated by TCRdb to 2020 to 2022). At the level of the whole study: Multivisceral, liver-intestinal, or isolated intestinal transplants were received by the recipients. All recipients received anti-thymocyte globulin induction followed by maintenance tacrolimus and steroids for 3 to 4 years. The cohort enrolled about two dozen intestinal transplant recipients, one of whom was a retransplant, and a few patients without pretransplant specimens were excluded. After intestinal transplantation, graft-versus-host and host-versus-graft alloreactive T cell clones were followed in the graft, circulation and bone marrow using bulk TCR-beta CDR3 sequencing. To identify alloreactive clones, pre-transplant mixed lymphocyte reaction products were sequenced and then compared with unstimulated pre-transplant donor and recipient T cells. Instead of going to the commercial service, samples from a few later patients were sequenced in-house on an Illumina MiSeq and processed with MiXCR. Donor T cell macrochimerism was defined as a peak of at least 4% donor T cells among recipient peripheral blood mononuclear cells.

In the first month after transplant, blood samples were collected up to 4 times, and after that at least monthly when available. The library was obtained by the immunoSEQ multiplex PCR assay. For most patients, high-throughput TCR-beta CDR3 sequencing of genomic DNA was performed by Adaptive Biotechnologies. As for the original processing: Adaptive's ImmunoSEQ software was the source of the TCR sequencing data for roughly 19 patients, while three other patients were processed with MiXCR and VDJtools. CDR3 nucleotide sequences shared between donor and recipient were removed because the origin of such sequences could not be assigned. Alloreactive clones required at least 2-fold expansion over unstimulated cells and minimum CFSE-low frequency of 0.002% (template counts) or 0.001% (read counts). Clones were considered mappable if detected in sequenced pre-transplant spleen, lymph node, or MLR CFSE-low populations of the donor or recipient. Cumulative frequency of alloreactive clones was calculated as a percentage of all sequences weighted by copy number. This is the immuneACCESS table as TCRdb keeps it, with only in-frame sequences that have V and J called. A part of the clones is gone; compared with another copy, unresolved V genes explain less than half, and the rest is unexplained. V and J calls and clone size are given by that table; D and trimming were obtained from the DNA. The sample contains about 98,000 clones, about 83% of them found a single time. The ten largest clones capture 1.4% of the sample.

The CDR3 starts with the cysteine, ends with the phenylalanine, and has 10 residues. The DNA shown is the 30-base CDR3, in frame from base 1. Via the germline V gene (reference sequence), CDR1 is MNHNY and CDR2 SVGAGI. V gives up 5 bases and J gives up 7 bases, and the segment between their germline ends measures 6 bases. Paper-wide results and their limitations: GvH clones were detected in recipient bone marrow, and some appeared earlier in ileal mucosa or blood, consistent with an intestinal mucosal origin. Conclusions were limited by the relatively low number and heterogeneity of intestinal transplant patients. In patients with donor T cell macrochimerism, the allografts had high GvH to HvG T cell clonal ratios. Early after transplant, peak levels of circulating GvH clones were found to be associated with declines in HvG clones.

Turning to this clone: Which antigen it targets is not known. Base qualities are not at hand, and no much larger clone is one base apart.

The sequence is built from TRBV6-6 and TRBJ2-7; the D gene is possibly TRBD2, with 5 bases matching. This sequence originates from a human patient who received an intestinal transplant, so some T cells may come from the graft donor. The specimen was PBMCs, collected 255 days after intestinal transplant. The sequenced DNA: TGTGCCAGCAGTGGGAGTGAGCAGTACTTC. This gives the protein CASSGSEQYF.